Following are 16 T cell receptor beta chains from one sample sequenced in a study of graft-versus-host responses after intestinal transplantation. TCRdb's copy holds only in-frame clones and misses some; the assay was immunoSEQ multiplex PCR. The sample lists around 26,000 clones, approximately 93% seen once, with about 0.55% in the top ten. The sequenced sample was PBMCs, obtained 156 days after intestinal transplant. The receptors originated from a human patient who received an intestinal transplant, so some T cells may come from the graft donor.

This rearrangement joins TRBV19 to TRBJ1-5, with TRBD1 identical over 12 bases. This CDR3 region has 15 residues. Trimming at V came to 6 bases and at J to 7 bases, leaving 7 bases not matched to a gene. The germline CDR1 and CDR2 sequences are LNHDA and SQIVND (reference sequence). CDR3 sequence: CASSTGTGGLQPQHF. The CDR3 region has the DNA TGTGCCAGTAGCACCGGGACAGGGGGCCTACAGCCCCAGCATTTT.

V usage is TRBV5-5 and J usage is TRBJ2-1; 7 nucleotides align to TRBD1. In germline, CDR1 is SGHKS, CDR2 YYEKEE (reference sequence). CDR3 length: 13 residues. V lost 2 bases and J lost 7; bases outside the gene matches: 3. DNA of the CDR3: TGTGCCAGCAGCTTCGACAGGGAAAATGAGCAGTTCTTC. It encodes CASSFDRENEQFF.

The chain is built from TRBV5-1 and TRBJ2-1; 9 nucleotides align to TRBD2. V gave up 0 bases and J gave up 8 bases; unmatched junction bases: 9. The CDR3 has 16 residues. CDR1 and CDR2 (germline): SGHRS, YFSETQ. This CDR3 reads CASSLALSGSGDEQFF. The DNA for the CDR3 is TGCGCCAGCAGCTTGGCTCTTAGCGGGAGTGGCGATGAGCAGTTCTTC.

The chain joins TRBV5-6 to TRBJ2-5; 10 bases fit TRBD1. The ends lost 2 bases at V and 3 bases at J; junction bases unmatched: 7. Germline V gives CDR1 SGHDT, CDR2 YYEEEE. This CDR3 spans 16 amino acids. The CDR3 DNA reads as TGTGCCAGCAGCTTCTTATATGGGACAGGGGAAGAGACCCAGTACTTC. Protein: CASSFLYGTGEETQYF.

The chain joins TRBV27 to TRBJ2-1, with 10 bases fitting TRBD2. This CDR3 contains 15 residues. After removal of 6 bases from V and 7 bases from J, the junction contained 9 bases not matched to a gene. In germline, CDR1 is MNHEY, CDR2 SMNVEV (reference sequence). Written as DNA, the CDR3 is TGTGCCAGCAGGCTTACTAGCGGGGAGATAAATGAGCAGTTCTTC. It translates to CASRLTSGEINEQFF.

The rearrangement uses TRBV4-1 and TRBJ2-3; D is undetermined. The V gene's germline CDR1 is MGHRA and CDR2 YSYEKL. CDR3 length equals 17 residues. The ends were cut back, 5 bases at V and 5 bases at J, with 23 bases in the middle. CDR3 residues: CASSKSLRVGEGDTQYF. The CDR3 DNA follows: TGCGCCAGCAGCAAATCCCTCCGGGTCGGTGAAGGAGATACGCAGTATTTT.

J is TRBJ1-6 and V is TRBV19; no definite D call. V was clipped by 6 bases and J by 5 bases, with 8 bases between them. CDR1 LNHDA and CDR2 SQIVND come from the germline V gene (reference sequence). The CDR3 extends over 13 amino acids. In DNA, the CDR3 is TGTGCCAGTAGCGGAGGCAATAATTCACCCCTCCACTTT. Protein product: CASSGGNNSPLHF.

The V gene is TRBV12-5, the J gene TRBJ1-6; 11 nucleotides match TRBD1. The CDR3 loop spans 18 amino acids. Looked up from germline, CDR1 is LGHNT and CDR2 is FRNRAP. Losses at the gene ends were 4 bases for V and 7 bases for J; bases not matched to a gene: 12. CDR3 nucleotides: TGTGCTAGTGGTTCTAGGACAGGGGGCGGTATGGGGAATTCACCCCTCCACTTT. Amino acid sequence: CASGSRTGGGMGNSPLHF.

This rearrangement joins TRBV6-5 to TRBJ2-7; weak D call: TRBD2 (7 bases). V lost 2 bases, J lost 4 bases, and 12 bases lay in between. The CDR3 is made up of 14 amino acids. Germline V gene data show CDR1 as MNHEY and CDR2 as SVGAGI. The CDR3 nucleotides read TGTGCCAGCAGTTACGGGGGGGCCTGGTACGAGCAGTACTTC. Its protein product is CASSYGGAWYEQYF.

In DNA form, the CDR3 reads TGTGCCAGCTCACCAACTAGCGGCCACTACGAGCAGTACTTC. This gives the protein CASSPTSGHYEQYF. This chain connects TRBV18 to TRBJ2-7, with TRBD2 identical over 8 bases. Germline trimming cut 2 bases from V and 3 bases from J; bases unmatched to any gene: 3. The CDR3 runs 14 residues. Germline CDR1 is KGHSH and CDR2 is LQKENI.

The rearrangement uses TRBV2 and TRBJ2-1; tentative D call: TRBD2 (6 bases). Trimming cost V 8 bases and J 4 bases, with 12 bases left between them. In germline, CDR1 is SNHLY, CDR2 FYNNEI. The CDR3 totals 13 residues. In DNA, the CDR3 is TGTGCCAGCTTCAGGGAGGCATACAATGAGCAGTTCTTC. This encodes CASFREAYNEQFF.

Remarks on this clone: Other DNA sequences from this sample encode an identical CDR3 as well. The chain is built from TRBV9 and TRBJ2-7; a weak D match, TRBD2 (6 bases). V was shortened by 0 bases and J by 1 base, with 8 bases between the two germline ends. This CDR3 has 14 amino acids. Germline loops: CDR1 SGDLS, CDR2 YYNGEE. In DNA form, the CDR3 reads TGTGCCAGCAGCGTAGCCAGCGGGTCCTACGAGCAGTACTTC. The encoded protein is CASSVASGSYEQYF.

This rearrangement joins TRBV29-1 to TRBJ2-7, with D perhaps matching TRBD2 (7 bases). The CDR3 is made up of 12 amino acids. Germline V gene lookup returns CDR1 SQVTM and CDR2 ANQGSEA. Trimming took 2 bases from V and 6 from J, leaving 11 bases between them. The CDR3 spells CSVERGAGEQYF. CDR3 sequence (DNA): TGCAGCGTTGAACGGGGGGCCGGCGAGCAGTACTTC.

The V gene is TRBV5-5, the J gene TRBJ2-3; 14 bases align to TRBD2. Germline assignment: CDR1 SGHKS and CDR2 YYEKEE (reference sequence). J was trimmed by 7 bases and V by 7 bases; bases with no gene match: 11. The CDR3 runs 16 residues. CDR3: CASGQRGLAGVHTQYF. The CDR3 DNA is TGTGCCAGCGGTCAGAGGGGACTAGCGGGAGTGCATACGCAGTATTTT.

The rearrangement joins TRBV2 to TRBJ2-5, with unresolved D. There are 17 residues in the CDR3. The germline gives CDR1 SNHLY, CDR2 FYNNEI. The germline V and J ends were trimmed by 1 base and 3 bases, with 18 bases remaining between them. The CDR3 region is CASSEGWLGATEETQYF. DNA of the CDR3: TGTGCCAGCAGTGAAGGGTGGTTAGGAGCAACTGAAGAGACCCAGTACTTC.

The chain uses TRBV7-9 and TRBJ1-2; 10 bases agree with TRBD1. V shed 2 bases, J shed 7 bases, and the junction held 4 bases outside the gene matches. The CDR3 has 14 residues. Germline CDR1 SEHNR, CDR2 FQNEAQ (reference sequence). The CDR3 region is CASSLRQGAVGYTF. CDR3 DNA sequence: TGTGCCAGCAGCTTAAGACAGGGGGCGGTTGGCTACACCTTC.